Each of the 31 T cell receptor beta chains below was sequenced from the same sample in a study of shared clonotypes between healthy human individuals. Measured with immunoSEQ multiplex PCR; TCRdb has only the in-frame clones, and not every one. The sample lists about 2.3 million clones; 85% to 95% were seen once. Sequencing used naive CD4+ T cells from PBMCs. Subset noted: CD45RA+ positively selected. The source is a man younger than 35 in good health. Some clones in this sample may be carry-over from other donors' samples.

The gene calls are TRBV15 and TRBJ2-2; 8 bases line up with TRBD2. This CDR3 spans 16 amino acids. Trimming cost V 5 bases and J 1 base; bases outside gene matches: 6. Per the germline V gene, CDR1 is LNHNV and CDR2 is YYDKDF (reference sequence). CDR3 coding DNA: TGTGCCACCAGCGTAACTAGCGGAAAGAACACCGGGGAGCTGTTTTTT. Translating gives CATSVTSGKNTGELFF.

The chain joins TRBV6-1 to TRBJ2-3; no reliable D call. Trimming stripped 1 base from V and 4 bases from J, with 3 bases between. CDR3 size: 12 residues. Germline CDR1 reads MNHNS; CDR2 reads SASEGT. The CDR3 coding sequence is TGTGCCAGCAGTGAAGGATCAGATACGCAGTATTTT. Its protein is CASSEGSDTQYF.

This chain connects TRBV5-5 to TRBJ2-7; TRBD1 matches 10 bases. In germline, CDR1 is SGHKS, CDR2 YYEKEE (reference sequence). This CDR3 comprises 15 residues. The V gene end was trimmed by 5 bases and the J gene end by 2 bases; junction bases not matched to a gene: 7. As DNA, the CDR3 is TGTGCCAGCAGTCCAAGGACAGGGGGTACCTACGAGCAGTACTTC. Residues: CASSPRTGGTYEQYF.

The V and J genes are TRBV5-1 and TRBJ1-1; D unresolved. The CDR3 is made up of 15 amino acids. Germline V gene lookup returns CDR1 SGHRS and CDR2 YFSETQ. V was clipped by 1 base and J by 1 base, with 11 bases between them. The CDR3 loop is CASSLKAPGNTEAFF. The CDR3 DNA is TGCGCCAGCAGCTTGAAGGCTCCAGGGAACACTGAAGCTTTCTTT.

This sequence joins TRBV28 and TRBJ1-1, with a weak D call TRBD1 (6 bases). Trimming took off 5 bases at V and 6 bases at J, with 16 bases between the two ends. Germline lookup yields CDR1 MDHEN and CDR2 SYDVKM. The CDR3 extends over 14 amino acids. CDR3 bases: TGTGCCAGCAGTCCTTGGACCGAGGGGGCTGAAGCTTTCTTT. Protein product: CASSPWTEGAEAFF.

Only a few counts were recorded for this clone. This sequence joins TRBV7-3 and TRBJ1-1; D remains unclear. The CDR3 extends over 14 amino acids. Germline CDR1 SGHTA, CDR2 FQGTGA. The germline V and J ends were trimmed by 1 base and 4 bases, with 10 bases remaining between them. CDR3 protein: CASSLIGVPTEAFF. CDR3 in DNA: TGTGCCAGCAGCTTAATTGGGGTGCCCACTGAAGCTTTCTTT.

This chain uses TRBV6-5 with TRBJ2-3; 8 positions match TRBD1. V shed 6 bases, J shed 6 bases, and the junction held 5 bases outside the gene matches. The CDR3 has 13 residues. The germline V gene encodes CDR1 MNHEY and CDR2 SVGAGI. CDR3 sequence reads: CASRETGADTQYF. CDR3 DNA sequence: TGTGCCAGCAGGGAGACAGGGGCCGATACGCAGTATTTT.

The V call is TRBV11-2, the J call TRBJ2-7, with 11 bases that match TRBD1. Germline V gives CDR1 SGHAT, CDR2 FQNNGV. V lost 5 bases and J lost 0; bases outside the gene matches: 12. The CDR3 has 18 amino acids. In DNA form, the CDR3 reads TGTGCCAGCAGCAACCGCGGGACAGGGGGTTCGAGCTCCTACGAGCAGTACTTC. Amino acid sequence: CASSNRGTGGSSSYEQYF.

The rearrangement uses TRBV7-9 and TRBJ2-1; maybe TRBD2 (5 bases). The CDR3 runs to 16 residues. Trimming removed 5 bases from V and 0 bases from J, with 14 bases in between. CDR1 and CDR2 from the germline V gene are SEHNR and FQNEAQ (reference sequence). The CDR3 DNA follows: TGTGCCAGCAGCCATGGACTTCTCAACTCCTACAATGAGCAGTTCTTC. It is translated as CASSHGLLNSYNEQFF.

J is TRBJ2-3 and V is TRBV5-1, with D possibly matching TRBD1 (6 bases). Trimming took off 2 bases at V and 1 base at J, with 11 bases between the two ends. This CDR3 has 15 residues. Per germline, CDR1 SGHRS and CDR2 YFSETQ. The CDR3 DNA sequence: TGCGCCAGCAGCTTACCCGGGACACGCACAGATACGCAGTATTTT. Protein product: CASSLPGTRTDTQYF.

V usage is TRBV4-1 and J usage is TRBJ1-2; the D is unclear. Germline V gene data show CDR1 as MGHRA and CDR2 as YSYEKL. With 1 base removed from V and 8 bases from J, the gap between germline ends came to 14 bases. The length of the CDR3 is 14 residues. CDR3 in amino acids: CASSQGPLSRGYTF. As DNA, the CDR3 is TGCGCCAGCAGCCAAGGACCCCTCTCGCGGGGCTACACCTTC.

This clone was found a few times. The chain recombines TRBV7-2 with TRBJ1-1; a possible D gene is TRBD1 (5 bases). Germline CDR1 and CDR2: SGHTA and FQGNSA. The V gene lost 1 base and the J gene lost 10 bases, with 7 bases spanning the gap. The CDR3 sequence is 11 residues long. CDR3 nucleotides: TGTGCCAGCAGCTTAGGGGGCTTAGCTTTCTTT. It specifies CASSLGGLAFF.

The V call is TRBV5-1, the J call TRBJ2-2; D is tentatively TRBD1 or TRBD2 (5 bases each). Germline V gives CDR1 SGHRS, CDR2 YFSETQ. Deletions cut 8 bases from V and 0 bases from J, with 17 bases between. The CDR3 sequence is 16 residues long. CDR3 amino acids: CASSRGAATNTGELFF. Here the CDR3 DNA reads TGCGCCAGTTCGAGGGGAGCGGCAACGAACACCGGGGAGCTGTTTTTT.

The V gene is TRBV2, the J gene TRBJ2-1; D is uncertain. The CDR3 extends over 13 amino acids. Per the germline V gene, CDR1 is SNHLY and CDR2 is FYNNEI. Between the trimmed V and J ends, which lost 6 bases and 6 bases, there was a span of 12 bases. CDR3 region: CASRDLPGNEQFF. In DNA form, the CDR3 reads TGTGCCAGCAGAGACCTCCCGGGCAATGAGCAGTTCTTC.

The sample holds a few counts of this clone. The same CDR3 also results from other DNA sequences found in this sample. The chain joins TRBV30 to TRBJ1-1, with D possibly being TRBD1 (5 bases). The CDR3 length is 15 residues. Trimming cost V 0 bases and J 1 base, with 12 bases left between them. Germline V gene sequence: CDR1 GTSNPN, CDR2 SVGIG (reference sequence). As DNA, the CDR3 is TGTGCCTGGAGTGTACTTGGCAGGGCGAACACTGAAGCTTTCTTT. Translation gives CAWSVLGRANTEAFF.

This clone was counted once. The chain joins TRBV7-3 to TRBJ2-2; 9 nucleotides agree with TRBD1. The CDR3 length is 15 residues. Per germline, CDR1 SGHTA and CDR2 FQGTGA. V was pared by 5 bases and J by 4 bases, with 5 bases of the junction left unmatched. DNA for the CDR3: TGTGCCAGCAGCCGCGGGACAGGGTCCACCGGGGAGCTGTTTTTT. This gives the protein CASSRGTGSTGELFF.

This clone showed up just once. The chain is built from TRBV5-1 and TRBJ1-4; D unresolved. The germline CDR1 and CDR2 sequences are SGHRS and YFSETQ. The CDR3 covers 15 residues. Trimming left V 4 bases short and J 3 bases short, with 13 bases between. CDR3 in DNA: TGCGCCAGCAGCGTGTTTCCGGGCCCTAATGAAAAACTGTTTTTT. Translated, it gives CASSVFPGPNEKLFF. The variable domain in full, with the rest retrieved from reference TRBV5-1 and TRBJ1-4, is KAGVTQTPRYLIKTRGQQVTLSCSPISGHRSVSWYQQTPGQGLQFLFEYFSETQRNKGNFPGRFSGRQFSNSRSEMNVSTLELGDSALYLCASSVFPGPNEKLFFGSGTQLSVL.

Only one count was recorded for this clone. This chain uses TRBV7-2 with TRBJ2-1, with 7 bases fitting TRBD2. Germline-derived CDR1 and CDR2 are SGHTA and FQGNSA. V was clipped by 10 bases and J by 4 bases; unmatched bases: 13. CDR3 length equals 15 residues. The CDR3 nucleotides are TGTGCCACTCCGCCCACGGGCGGGAGATACAATGAGCAGTTCTTC. Translation gives CATPPTGGRYNEQFF.

CDR3 DNA sequence: TGCGCCAGCAGCTTGGCCGGCCGTATGACCGGGGAGCTGTTTTTT. Translating it yields CASSLAGRMTGELFF. The chain is built from TRBV5-1 and TRBJ2-2; unclear D gene. This CDR3 has 15 amino acids. V was cut by 0 bases and J by 5 bases, with 11 bases left in between. From germline, CDR1 is SGHRS and CDR2 YFSETQ.

The CDR3 spells CASSSPGLAGDTQYF. The CDR3 region has the DNA TGTGCCAGCAGTTCACCGGGACTAGCGGGAGATACGCAGTATTTT. The chain is built from TRBV6-5 and TRBJ2-3; the match to TRBD2 covers 12 bases. The V gene end was trimmed by 4 bases and the J gene end by 5 bases; junction bases not matched to a gene: 4. The V gene's germline CDR1 is MNHEY and CDR2 SVGAGI. The CDR3 totals 15 residues.

The J gene is TRBJ2-5, the V gene TRBV5-1; 11 bases fit TRBD2. CDR3 size: 16 residues. Losses at the gene ends were 5 bases for V and 5 bases for J; bases not matched to a gene: 11. Germline V gives CDR1 SGHRS, CDR2 YFSETQ. The CDR3 coding sequence is TGCGCCAGCAGAACCGGGACTAGCGGAGGGGGGGAGACCCAGTACTTC. Translated: CASRTGTSGGGETQYF.

The V call is TRBV9, the J call TRBJ2-3; perhaps TRBD2 as D (5 bases). Germline CDR1 and CDR2: SGDLS and YYNGEE. Trimming removed 9 bases at V and 4 bases at J, with 18 bases between. The CDR3 is 14 amino acids. The CDR3 nucleotides read TGTGCCATATCCCCGGGATCAAGAGCAGATACGCAGTATTTT. This translates into CAISPGSRADTQYF. The whole variable domain, remainder taken from reference TRBV9 and TRBJ2-3, is DSGVTQTPKHLITATGQRVTLRCSPRSGDLSVYWYQQSLDQGLQFLIQYYNGEERAKGNILERFSAQQFPDLHSELNLSSLELGDSALYFCAISPGSRADTQYFGPGTRLTVL.

The chain has TRBV18 and TRBJ2-1, with 8 bases matching TRBD2. V lost 0 bases and J lost 6; bases outside the gene matches: 7. Germline V gives CDR1 KGHSH, CDR2 LQKENI. The CDR3 consists of 16 residues. As DNA, the CDR3 is TGTGCCAGCTCACCACCCCGGACTAGCAATCCCAATGAGCAGTTCTTC. This codes for CASSPPRTSNPNEQFF. Supplemented by reference TRBV18 and TRBJ2-1, the full variable domain reads NAGVMQNPRHLVRRRGQEARLRCSPMKGHSHVYWYRQLPEEGLKFMVYLQKENIIDESGMPKERFSAEFPKEGPSILRIQQVVRGDSAAYFCASSPPRTSNPNEQFFGPGTRLTVL.

The chain links TRBV4-1 to TRBJ2-7; 7 bases line up with TRBD1. The CDR3 sequence is 15 residues long. The V and J ends lost 1 base and 7 bases, in that order; junction bases with no gene match: 10. From germline, CDR1 is MGHRA and CDR2 YSYEKL. In nucleotides, the CDR3 is TGCGCCAGCAGCCAAGCCTACAGGGGATCAAGAGAGCAGTACTTC. It yields the protein CASSQAYRGSREQYF.

V gene TRBV25-1 combines with J gene TRBJ2-2, with D tentatively TRBD1 (5 bases). CDR1 is MGHDK and CDR2 is SYGVNS in the germline V gene. This CDR3 is built from 14 residues. V gave up 6 bases and J gave up 2 bases, with 10 bases separating them. The CDR3 reads CASRVGANTGELFF. The CDR3 DNA follows: TGTGCCAGCAGGGTTGGGGCCAACACCGGGGAGCTGTTTTTT.

Turning to this clone: Other DNA sequences of this sample code for an identical CDR3. V and J are TRBV9 and TRBJ2-5; 12 bases line up with TRBD2. The CDR3 runs 15 residues. The germline gives CDR1 SGDLS, CDR2 YYNGEE. V was clipped by 3 bases and J by 5 bases; unmatched bases: 5. CDR3 coding DNA: TGTGCCAGCAGCGCCACTAGCGGGAGGAGGGAGACCCAGTACTTC. This codes for CASSATSGRRETQYF. Drawing the rest from reference TRBV9 and TRBJ2-5, the complete variable domain is DSGVTQTPKHLITATGQRVTLRCSPRSGDLSVYWYQQSLDQGLQFLIQYYNGEERAKGNILERFSAQQFPDLHSELNLSSLELGDSALYFCASSATSGRRETQYFGPGTRLLVL.

J is TRBJ2-5 and V is TRBV6-5; tentatively, D is TRBD1 (6 bases). The CDR3 loop spans 13 amino acids. Trimming shortened V by 5 bases and J by 2 bases, and 9 bases separated the two germline ends. CDR1 and CDR2 from the germline V gene are MNHEY and SVGAGI. This CDR3 is CASSEDSQETQYF. In DNA form, the CDR3 reads TGTGCCAGCAGTGAGGACAGTCAAGAGACCCAGTACTTC.

In DNA form, the CDR3 reads TGTGCCAGCACACCCCCGGGCAGCCTCTCCTACGAGCAGTACTTC. As protein: CASTPPGSLSYEQYF. V and J are TRBV28 and TRBJ2-5; D is unresolved. The end of the DNA is better explained by TRBJ2-7, so the J call may be wrong. Per germline, CDR1 MDHEN and CDR2 SYDVKM. The CDR3 is 15 residues long.

The rearrangement joins TRBV7-2 to TRBJ2-7; TRBD1 is a possible D gene (6 bases). The CDR3 consists of 16 residues. Germline V gene data show CDR1 as SGHTA and CDR2 as FQGNSA. V was cut by 7 bases and J by 0 bases, with 19 bases left in between. This CDR3 reads CASIAQTGRLSYEQYF. Here the CDR3 DNA reads TGTGCCAGCATCGCCCAGACAGGTAGACTCTCCTACGAGCAGTACTTC.

This rearrangement joins TRBV28 to TRBJ1-5; 7 positions match TRBD1. CDR3 length: 16 amino acids. Germline lookup yields CDR1 MDHEN and CDR2 SYDVKM. V was pared by 5 bases and J by 5 bases, with 12 bases of the junction left unmatched. CDR3 DNA sequence: TGTGCCAGCAGTCGGACGGGGACAGTATCTTATCAGCCCCAGCATTTT. Protein product: CASSRTGTVSYQPQHF.

The chain has TRBV5-6 and TRBJ1-1, with D hard to call. This CDR3 comprises 14 residues. Deletions cut 4 bases from V and 9 bases from J, with 19 bases between. Germline V gene lookup returns CDR1 SGHDT and CDR2 YYEEEE. CDR3 amino acids: CASSPPGFFSQAFF. DNA for the CDR3: TGTGCCAGCAGCCCCCCGGGGTTCTTCTCACAAGCTTTCTTT.